A selection of T cell receptor beta chains follows, all from one sample in a study of blood T cell repertoires in COVID-19. Clones were sequenced by immunoSEQ multiplex PCR, and TCRdb holds only the in-frame ones, with some missing. The data show roughly 200,000 clones, with 80% to 90% seen just once and approximately 5% held by the top ten. Sequencing was carried out using PBMCs or T cells enriched from blood (not recorded which). These receptors were obtained from a woman aged 45-65 years who had been exposed to COVID-19. CDR3s include the opening cysteine and the closing phenylalanine or tryptophan. The D gene is left open where the match is weak. The size field is filled for only some rows; it gives once, few, many or a size class.

-	TRBJ2-5	TRBV5-5	once	CASSSWATRQETQYF	TGTGCCAGCAGTTCCTGGGCGACTAGACAAGAGACCCAGTACTTC
-	TRBJ1-5	TRBV19	-	CASSQGLDSNQPQHF	TGTGCCAGTAGCCAGGGGCTAGATAGCAATCAGCCCCAGCATTTT
-	TRBJ2-7	TRBV12-3/TRBV12-4	-	CASSYGDYEQYF	TGTGCCAGCAGTTACGGGGACTACGAGCAGTACTTC
-	TRBJ1-4	TRBV7-9	-	CASSLDGGTNEKLFF	TGTGCCAGCAGCTTAGACGGGGGAACTAATGAAAAACTGTTTTTT
-	TRBJ1-5	TRBV20-1	-	CSASLRGAGQPQHF	TGCAGTGCTAGTCTCCGGGGGGCAGGGCAGCCCCAGCATTTT
TRBD1	TRBJ1-4	TRBV20-1	-	CSAARDRMFF	TGCAGTGCTGCCCGGGACAGAATGTTTTTT
-	TRBJ1-2	TRBV5-1	-	CASSDLLYGYTF	TGCGCCAGCAGTGACTTACTCTATGGCTACACCTTC
-	TRBJ2-1	TRBV12-5	-	CASGLIISGEQFF	TGTGCTAGTGGTTTGATAATCTCAGGGGAGCAGTTCTTC
-	TRBJ2-5	TRBV30	once	CAWSRTVGREETQYF	TGTGCCTGGAGCCGGACAGTGGGGCGGGAGGAGACCCAGTACTTC
TRBD1	TRBJ1-2	TRBV11-2	few	CASSSSITGGSGYTF	TGTGCCAGCAGCTCCTCGATTACAGGGGGAAGTGGCTACACCTTC
-	TRBJ1-2	TRBV6-6	-	CASSRRREFGYTF	TGTGCCAGCAGCCGACGGCGGGAATTTGGCTACACCTTC
-	TRBJ2-2	TRBV5-6	many	CASSPGLGGSAGELFF	TGTGCCAGCAGCCCGGGATTGGGGGGTTCAGCCGGGGAGCTGTTTTTT
TRBD1	TRBJ1-6	TRBV27	many	CASSLTGDNSPLHF	TGTGCCAGCAGTTTAACAGGGGATAATTCACCCCTCCACTTT
-	TRBJ2-2	TRBV3-1/TRBV3-2	-	CASSQGDWNTGELFF	TGTGCCAGCAGCCAGGGGGACTGGAACACCGGGGAGCTGTTTTTT
TRBD2	TRBJ2-3	TRBV27	-	CASSLSGVSTDTQYF	TGTGCCAGCAGTTTAAGCGGGGTCAGCACAGATACGCAGTATTTT
TRBD1	TRBJ1-1	TRBV13	-	CASSLGPTGGRAFF	TGTGCCAGCAGCTTAGGCCCAACAGGGGGCAGGGCTTTCTTT
TRBD1	TRBJ1-6	TRBV3-1/TRBV3-2	-	CASSRRGGQGGGSPLHF	TGTGCCAGCAGCCGGAGGGGGGGACAGGGAGGTGGTTCACCCCTCCACTTT
-	TRBJ2-2	TRBV7-8	-	CASSPHEALTGELFF	TGTGCCAGCAGTCCTCACGAAGCCTTGACCGGGGAGCTGTTTTTT
TRBD1	TRBJ2-5	TRBV29-1	-	CSVEGDRGETQYF	TGCAGCGTTGAGGGGGACAGGGGGGAGACCCAGTACTTC
-	TRBJ1-1	TRBV5-4	-	CASSTIDTEAFF	TGTGCCAGCAGCACAATCGACACTGAAGCTTTCTTT
-	TRBJ2-2	TRBV19	-	CASSIGGRGFAGELFF	TGTGCCAGTAGTATAGGAGGCAGGGGCTTTGCGGGGGAGCTGTTTTTT
-	TRBJ1-1	TRBV6-5	-	CASSYSPSGLLEAFF	TGTGCCAGCAGTTATTCCCCCTCGGGACTCCTCGAAGCTTTCTTT
-	TRBJ1-1	TRBV2	-	CASSDLGGTEAFF	TGTGCCAGCAGTGATTTGGGCGGGACTGAAGCTTTCTTT
-	TRBJ2-2	TRBV14	-	CASSQDEVGELFF	TGTGCCAGCAGCCAAGACGAGGTCGGGGAGCTGTTTTTT
-	TRBJ2-3	TRBV6-2/TRBV6-3	-	CASSRESDTQYF	TGTGCCAGCAGCCGAGAATCAGATACGCAGTATTTT
-	TRBJ1-1	TRBV6-1	few	CASSESGRGLNTEAFF	TGTGCCAGCAGTGAATCGGGCAGGGGCCTGAACACTGAAGCTTTCTTT
-	TRBJ1-1	TRBV4-3	-	CASSPSRRSTEAFF	TGCGCCAGCAGCCCATCACGGAGGAGTACTGAAGCTTTCTTT
TRBD2	TRBJ2-1	TRBV9	-	CASSVGGGRTSPNEQFF	TGTGCCAGCAGCGTAGGGGGGGGCAGGACTAGCCCGAATGAGCAGTTCTTC
-	TRBJ1-1	TRBV4-1	-	CASSSPTAPREAFF	TGCGCCAGCAGCTCCCCGACAGCGCCCAGGGAAGCTTTCTTT
-	TRBJ1-1	TRBV9	-	CASSVEEGSTEAFF	TGTGCCAGCAGCGTAGAGGAGGGGAGCACTGAAGCTTTCTTT
-	TRBJ2-7	TRBV30	-	CAWEGDLTGREQYF	TGTGCCTGGGAGGGGGACCTAACCGGGAGGGAGCAGTACTTC
-	TRBJ1-3	TRBV28	once	CASSLRRVRNTIYF	TGTGCCAGCAGTTTGAGGAGGGTTAGAAACACCATATATTTT
-	TRBJ1-5	TRBV5-1	-	CASSLGTVVNQPQHF	TGCGCCAGCAGCTTGGGGACAGTAGTTAATCAGCCCCAGCATTTT
-	TRBJ1-4	TRBV24-1	-	CATSEGRQGNEKLFF	TGTGCCACCAGTGAGGGACGGCAGGGGAATGAAAAACTGTTTTTT
-	TRBJ2-5	TRBV7-2	-	CASSLGTIFWETQYF	TGTGCCAGCAGCTTAGGGACTATTTTTTGGGAGACCCAGTACTTC
-	TRBJ1-2	TRBV3-1/TRBV3-2	-	CASSPPRGSDGYTF	TGTGCCAGCAGTCCCCCTCGGGGATCGGATGGCTACACCTTC
TRBD2	TRBJ2-3	TRBV7-3	-	CASSLRGGSTDTQYF	TGTGCCAGCAGCTTAAGGGGGGGAAGCACAGATACGCAGTATTTT
TRBD1	TRBJ1-2	TRBV6-5	once	CASSYSRTGEGYTF	TGTGCCAGCAGTTACTCAAGGACAGGGGAAGGCTACACCTTC
TRBD2	TRBJ2-3	TRBV28	-	CASSYPGWGLGSDTQYF	TGTGCCAGCAGCTATCCCGGGTGGGGACTAGGCTCAGATACGCAGTATTTT
-	TRBJ2-1	TRBV27	-	CASSSTSSYNEQFF	TGTGCCAGCAGTAGCACGAGCTCCTACAATGAGCAGTTCTTC